The 3 T cell receptor beta chains below come from one sample, sequenced in a study of T cell changes during pregnancy in multiple sclerosis (dated by TCRdb to about 2019). The protocol used for the library was the immunoSEQ multiplex PCR assay. Imported from immuneACCESS, the table was reduced by TCRdb to in-frame sequences with V and J called. These copies leave out some clones; in studies compared against another copy, an unresolved V gene accounts for under half, and the cause of the remainder is not known. The sample yields 45,000 to 60,000 clones; around 94% were counted once. 0.74% of the sample belongs to the ten largest clones. The input for sequencing was CD4+ T cells from peripheral blood mononuclear cells, taken in the third trimester of pregnancy. These receptors were collected from a female donor with multiple sclerosis, enrolled in a pregnancy study.

The chain recombines TRBV28 with TRBJ1-1, with D possibly being TRBD1 (5 bases). CDR3 length equals 12 residues. Germline values: CDR1 MDHEN, CDR2 SYDVKM. V lost 6 bases, J lost 7 bases, and 12 bases lay in between. Here the CDR3 reads CASRPGLGEAFF. The CDR3 DNA reads as TGTGCCAGCAGACCAGGGTTGGGTGAAGCTTTCTTT.

The gene calls are TRBV6-6 and TRBJ2-7; a weak D match, TRBD2 (5 bases). The V gene's germline CDR1 is MNHNY and CDR2 SVGAGI (reference sequence). V lost 7 bases to trimming and J lost 0 bases, with 7 bases between them. The CDR3 runs 12 residues. The CDR3 DNA follows: TGTGCCAGCACGAGGGCCTCCTACGAGCAGTACTTC. It codes for CASTRASYEQYF.

This clone has a count of ten or more. The rearrangement links TRBV29-1 to TRBJ2-1, with TRBD2 matching over 10 bases. V shed 4 bases, J shed 4 bases, and the junction held 1 base outside the gene matches. The germline V gene encodes CDR1 SQVTM and CDR2 ANQGSEA. The CDR3 sequence is 13 residues long. The CDR3 sequence is CSVGSGGYNEQFF. CDR3 nucleotides: TGCAGCGTTGGTAGCGGGGGGTACAATGAGCAGTTCTTC.